The present T cell receptor (beta chain) was sequenced within a study of early T cells in non-severe SARS-CoV-2 infection. Molecules of cDNA were individually given unique molecular identifiers that were attached to them. TCRdb re-called the 5' RACE reads with MiXCR, one entry per CDR3 protein. The sample lists tens of thousands of distinct CDR3 sequences, around 12% seen once, with 15% to 17% in the top ten. Looked up from germline, CDR1 is DFQATT and CDR2 is SNEGSKA (reference sequence). The CDR3 consists of 15 residues. The trim removed 1 base at V and 3 bases at J, leaving 5 bases unmatched. The study, taken as a whole, reports: Lookups in VDJdb leaned toward anti-spike CD8 responses and missed private and CD4 specificities.

Concerning this clonotype itself: Its antigen is unknown.

V and J are TRBV20-1 and TRBJ1-3; 8 positions match TRBD1. Source: whole blood, taken at baseline. The sequence derives from an adult who was a healthcare worker with PCR-confirmed SARS-CoV-2 infection or an uninfected control (not recorded which). The donor label of this sample is uncertain. The CDR3 protein is CSARGQGAVGNTIYF. CDR3 bases: TGCAGTGCTAGAGGGCAGGGGGCAGTTGGAAACACCATATATTTT.